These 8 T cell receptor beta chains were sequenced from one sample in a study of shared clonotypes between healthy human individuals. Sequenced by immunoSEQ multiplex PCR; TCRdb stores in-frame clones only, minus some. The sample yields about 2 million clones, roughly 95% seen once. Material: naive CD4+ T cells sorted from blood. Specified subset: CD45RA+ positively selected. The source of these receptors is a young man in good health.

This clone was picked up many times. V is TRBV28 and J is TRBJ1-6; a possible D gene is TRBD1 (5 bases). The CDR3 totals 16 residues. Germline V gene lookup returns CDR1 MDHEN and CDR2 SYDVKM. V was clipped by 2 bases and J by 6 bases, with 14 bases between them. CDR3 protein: CASSLAQGAGNSPLHF. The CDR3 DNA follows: TGTGCCAGCAGTTTAGCCCAGGGTGCCGGTAATTCACCCCTCCACTTT.

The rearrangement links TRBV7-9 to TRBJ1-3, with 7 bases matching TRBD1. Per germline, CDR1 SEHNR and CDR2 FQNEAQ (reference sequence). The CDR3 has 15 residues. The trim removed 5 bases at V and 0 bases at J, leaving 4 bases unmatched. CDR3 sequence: CASSSRDSSGNTIYF. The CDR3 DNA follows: TGTGCCAGCAGCAGCCGGGACAGCTCTGGAAACACCATATATTTT.

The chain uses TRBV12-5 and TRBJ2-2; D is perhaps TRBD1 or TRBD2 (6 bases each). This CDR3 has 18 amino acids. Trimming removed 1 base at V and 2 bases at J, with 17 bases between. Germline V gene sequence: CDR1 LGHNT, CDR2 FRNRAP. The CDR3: CASGLALWGAGNTGELFF. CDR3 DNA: TGTGCTAGTGGTTTGGCCCTTTGGGGGGCTGGTAACACCGGGGAGCTGTTTTTT.

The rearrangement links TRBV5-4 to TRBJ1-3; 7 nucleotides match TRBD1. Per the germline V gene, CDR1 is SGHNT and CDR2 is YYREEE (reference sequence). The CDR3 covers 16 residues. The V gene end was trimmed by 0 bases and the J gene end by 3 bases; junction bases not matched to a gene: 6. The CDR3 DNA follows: TGTGCCAGCAGCTTGGCCCCAGGGGGAGGTGGAAACACCATATATTTT. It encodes CASSLAPGGGGNTIYF.

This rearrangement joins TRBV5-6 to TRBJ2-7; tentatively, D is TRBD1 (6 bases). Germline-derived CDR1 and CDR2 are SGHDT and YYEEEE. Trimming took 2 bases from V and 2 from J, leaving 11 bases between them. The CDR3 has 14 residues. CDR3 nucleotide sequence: TGTGCCAGCAGCTTTCAACAGGGCCCCTACGAGCAGTACTTC. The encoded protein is CASSFQQGPYEQYF.

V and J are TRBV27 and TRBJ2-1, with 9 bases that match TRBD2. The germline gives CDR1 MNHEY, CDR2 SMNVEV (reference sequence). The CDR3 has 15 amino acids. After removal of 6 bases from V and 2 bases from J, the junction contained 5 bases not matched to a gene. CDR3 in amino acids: CASSPLAGPYNEQFF. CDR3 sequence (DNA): TGTGCCAGCAGCCCTCTAGCGGGGCCCTACAATGAGCAGTTCTTC.

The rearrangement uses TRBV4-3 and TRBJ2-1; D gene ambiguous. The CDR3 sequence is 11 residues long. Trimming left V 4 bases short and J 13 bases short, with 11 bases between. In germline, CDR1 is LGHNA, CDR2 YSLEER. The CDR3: CASSPRVCQFF. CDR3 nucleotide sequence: TGCGCCAGCAGCCCCCGCGTATGCCAGTTCTTC.

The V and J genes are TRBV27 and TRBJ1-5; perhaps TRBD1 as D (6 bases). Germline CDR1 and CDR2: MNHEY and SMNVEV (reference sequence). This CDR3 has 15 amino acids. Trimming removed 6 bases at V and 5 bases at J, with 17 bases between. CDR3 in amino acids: CASSPSDRPHQPQHF. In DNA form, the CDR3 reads TGTGCCAGCAGCCCGAGTGACAGGCCGCATCAGCCCCAGCATTTT.